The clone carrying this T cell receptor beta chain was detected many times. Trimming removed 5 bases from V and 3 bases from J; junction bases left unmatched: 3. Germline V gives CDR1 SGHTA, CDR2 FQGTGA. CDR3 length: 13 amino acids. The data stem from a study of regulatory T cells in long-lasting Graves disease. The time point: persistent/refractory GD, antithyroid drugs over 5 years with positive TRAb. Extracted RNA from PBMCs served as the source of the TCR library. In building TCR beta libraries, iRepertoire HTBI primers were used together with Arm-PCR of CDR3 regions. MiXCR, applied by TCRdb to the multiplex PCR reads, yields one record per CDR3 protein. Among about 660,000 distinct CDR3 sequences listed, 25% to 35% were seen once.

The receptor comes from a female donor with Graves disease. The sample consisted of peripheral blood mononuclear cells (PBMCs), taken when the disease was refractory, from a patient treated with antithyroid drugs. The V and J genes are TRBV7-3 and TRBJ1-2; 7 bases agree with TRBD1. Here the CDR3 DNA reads TGTGCCAGCAGCGCAGACAGGGACTATGGCTACACCTTC. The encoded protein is CASSADRDYGYTF.